This entry lists 5 T cell receptor beta chains sequenced from one sample in a study of CD8 T cells in ankylosing spondylitis (dated by TCRdb to about 2017). The library was built by means of 5' RACE. The sequencer listed for this sample is Illumina HiSeq 2500. Clones were called with MiXCR by TCRdb after fastp trimmed the public reads at Q25, and only in-frame beta chains were retained. Here each entry gathers all rows of one CDR3 protein and keeps the most common genes and DNA. A total of roughly 230,000 distinct CDR3 sequences appear in this sample, 10% to 13% of them only once. The top ten clones comprise about 2.8% of the sample. Sequencing input: blood, either unsorted or a sorted T cell fraction (not recorded which). The receptor set was obtained from a male donor with ankylosing spondylitis or in good health (not recorded which).

Many counts were recorded for this clonotype. The chain uses TRBV12-3 or TRBV12-4 and TRBJ2-7; 7 positions match TRBD1. V was clipped by 6 bases and J by 3 bases; unmatched bases: 5. The CDR3 runs 13 residues. The CDR3 coding sequence is TGTGCCAGCAGCTACAGGGGCTACTACGAGCAGTACTTC. This encodes CASSYRGYYEQYF.

This clonotype was recorded at least ten times. DNA for the CDR3: TGTGCCAGCAGGCTGGGAAGTGTAGCAGATACGCAGTATTTT. This codes for CASRLGSVADTQYF. The rearrangement links TRBV28 to TRBJ2-3; no clear D. Germline CDR1 is MDHEN and CDR2 is SYDVKM. V was shortened by 6 bases and J by 4 bases, with 14 bases between the two germline ends. The CDR3 extends over 14 amino acids.

There are many counts of this clonotype. The gene calls are TRBV29-1 and TRBJ2-5; D ambiguous. Germline CDR1 and CDR2: SQVTM and ANQGSEA. Trimming took off 4 bases at V and 4 bases at J, with 10 bases between the two ends. The CDR3 runs to 12 residues. Here the CDR3 DNA reads TGCAGCGTTGTTCCAGTAGGAGAGACCCAGTACTTC. It yields the protein CSVVPVGETQYF.

In this sample, this clonotype turned up many times. The chain couples TRBV5-1 to TRBJ2-2; TRBD1 matches at 8 bases. Germline V lookup: CDR1 SGHRS, CDR2 YFSETQ. There are 15 residues in the CDR3. J lost 4 bases, V lost 0 bases, and 2 bases had no gene match. The CDR3 reads CASSLAGQGTGELFF. The CDR3 nucleotides are TGCGCCAGCAGCTTGGCCGGACAGGGCACCGGGGAGCTGTTTTTT.

In its sample, this clonotype was seen a few times. The chain joins TRBV18 to TRBJ1-2; no definite D call. The germline V and J ends were trimmed by 5 bases and 5 bases, with 6 bases remaining between them. The CDR3 covers 11 residues. CDR1 is KGHSH, CDR2 LQKENI, per germline. The CDR3 here is CASSAEYGYTF. In DNA, the CDR3 is TGTGCCAGCTCAGCGGAATATGGCTACACCTTC.